What follows are 3 T cell receptor beta chains derived from one specimen sequenced in a study of cytomegalovirus exposure and HLA in healthy donors. The PCR ran on 60 Vbeta and 13 Jbeta primers. This table comes from immunoSEQ multiplex PCR, and its TCRdb copy is limited to in-frame clones, with some not included. The data show a few hundred thousand clones, with about nine tenths seen just once and 1.5% to 2% held by the top ten. Sequences were obtained from PBMCs. The receptors here all came from a girl aged 2-10 years in good health and CMV-seronegative.

This clone appeared once. The chain's CDR3 is CASSWTGQVLDYGYTF. The CDR3 bases are TGTGCCAGCAGCTGGACCGGACAGGTTTTGGACTATGGCTACACCTTC. The chain employs TRBV5-6 and TRBJ1-2; the match to TRBD1 covers 7 bases. The CDR3 is 16 amino acids. CDR1 is SGHDT, CDR2 YYEEEE, per germline. Trimming at V came to 3 bases and at J to 3 bases, leaving 11 bases not matched to a gene. Based on the CDR3 plus reference TRBV5-6 and TRBJ1-2, the full variable domain is DAGVTQSPTHLIKTRGQQVTLRCSPKSGHDTVSWYQQALGQGPQFIFQYYEEEERQRGNFPDRFSGHQFPNYSSELNVNALLLGDSALYLCASSWTGQVLDYGYTFGSGTRLTVV.

This chain joins TRBV15 and TRBJ2-7; 8 bases match TRBD2. Germline V gene data show CDR1 as LNHNV and CDR2 as YYDKDF (reference sequence). The V segment lost 1 base and the J segment 2 bases; nucleotides outside the gene matches: 10. This CDR3 region has 17 residues. CDR3 sequence (DNA): TGTGCCACCAGCAGAGTGAGAGGTTCGGGGGGGACCTACGAGCAGTACTTC. Amino acids: CATSRVRGSGGTYEQYF.

The sample holds a few counts of this clone. The rearrangement joins TRBV9 to TRBJ1-2, with a possible D match to TRBD1 (6 bases). The germline V and J ends were trimmed by 4 bases and 4 bases, with 20 bases remaining between them. CDR3 length: 16 amino acids. Germline CDR1 reads SGDLS; CDR2 reads YYNGEE. CDR3 residues: CASSPFETGGIYGYTF. Here the CDR3 DNA reads TGTGCCAGCAGCCCTTTTGAGACAGGCGGAATCTATGGCTACACCTTC. Together with reference TRBV9 and TRBJ1-2, the CDR3 gives the full variable domain: DSGVTQTPKHLITATGQRVTLRCSPRSGDLSVYWYQQSLDQGLQFLIQYYNGEERAKGNILERFSAQQFPDLHSELNLSSLELGDSALYFCASSPFETGGIYGYTFGSGTRLTVV.